The rows below give T cell receptor beta chains drawn from one sample of a study of blood T cell repertoires in COVID-19. The protocol was immunoSEQ multiplex PCR, while the TCRdb copy is restricted to in-frame clones and leaves out a portion. The sample consists of roughly 300,000 clones, approximately 88% of them appearing once. Source material: peripheral blood. The receptors were sampled from a human donor with COVID-19, enrolled during active disease. The donor label of this sample is uncertain. Each CDR3 is given without its conserved first and last residue. Each record gives: CDR3 protein, J gene, V gene.

ATGTGNTGELF TRBJ2-2 TRBV24-1
AWGDRADTQY TRBJ2-3 TRBV30
ASTDRINQPQH TRBJ1-5 TRBV19
ASSKAKSSGTQETQY TRBJ2-5 TRBV21-1
ASSAGPLSSYNSPLH TRBJ1-6 TRBV9
ASSLGQRSSYNEQF TRBJ2-1 TRBV11-3
ASHYGVEQF TRBJ2-1 TRBV6-5
ASSPGTQQETQY TRBJ2-5 TRBV2
ASSQWGLGGTGELF TRBJ2-2 TRBV3-1/TRBV3-2
ASSSDRVLTQY TRBJ2-5 TRBV5-4
ASRRGPGQGGYT TRBJ1-2 TRBV19
ASSQDARGSGEAF TRBJ1-1 TRBV3-1/TRBV3-2
ASSPDRGSFNQPQH TRBJ1-5 TRBV28
ASSQDVRTGGRATNEKLF TRBJ1-4 TRBV3-1/TRBV3-2
ASSPGALAGVLDSYNEQF TRBJ2-1 TRBV9
SVELVSGELF TRBJ2-2 TRBV29-1
ASSKVPAGGPELF TRBJ2-2 TRBV21-1
ASSLALALEYGYT TRBJ1-2 TRBV7-9
ASCYNYGYT TRBJ1-2 TRBV28
ASSLLAGGETQY TRBJ2-5 TRBV5-6
ASTSGGIYGYT TRBJ1-2 TRBV28
ASSLRTGENSPLH TRBJ1-6 TRBV18
ASSQDRGHEQY TRBJ2-7 TRBV3-1/TRBV3-2
AISAYTNRDRATSGANVLT TRBJ2-6 TRBV10-3
ASSLSPGTSVSDTQY TRBJ2-3 TRBV19
SVVQVADTQY TRBJ2-3 TRBV29-1
ATGGVGYT TRBJ1-2 TRBV28
ASSSGLAGYQETQY TRBJ2-5 TRBV7-8
ASSIQGGYNSPLH TRBJ1-6 TRBV19
ASSFASRTAGNTIY TRBJ1-3 TRBV5-1
ASSFGLAVFNEQF TRBJ2-1 TRBV5-5
ASRSRGSHEQY TRBJ2-7 TRBV27
ASTPSAGSDTQY TRBJ2-3 TRBV6-5
ASSGGGTVTDTQY TRBJ2-3 TRBV5-1
ASSDRRGTGNQPQH TRBJ1-5 TRBV6-1
ASTQGLTSRSFYEQY TRBJ2-7 TRBV11-2
ASSLDSASGGGSEQF TRBJ2-1 TRBV7-3
ASSPGQGTSPLH TRBJ1-6 TRBV28
ASSFSGTSTDTQY TRBJ2-3 TRBV11-2
ASSQASRGNTEAF TRBJ1-1 TRBV4-3
ASSLATGGVETQY TRBJ2-5 TRBV7-9
SVENPGGPDEQF TRBJ2-1 TRBV29-1
ASNRGSSEAF TRBJ1-1 TRBV19
ASSLGRREETQY TRBJ2-5 TRBV5-1
ASTSPGQGSYEQY TRBJ2-7 TRBV10-2
ASSGQSSMNTEAF TRBJ1-1 TRBV2